The present T cell receptor beta chain was sequenced within a study of T cell responses to AZD1222 COVID-19 vaccine. Turning to this clone: The antigen is not known.

Trimming left V 1 base short and J 0 bases short, with 9 bases between. Germline lookup yields CDR1 MDHEN and CDR2 SYDVKM. The CDR3 is made up of 15 amino acids. Broader study findings: Repertoires were obtained solely post-peak T cell response. Regions left unmutated in variants are reportedly the target of nearly half of spike-specific TCRs. Donors were mostly white British, more females; clonal diversity possibly underestimated. Spike regions recognized by vaccine-associated CD4 TCRs spanned the protein, led by 160-218 and 743-854.

Libraries were prepared by immunoSEQ multiplex PCR; TCRdb keeps only in-frame clonotypes and omits some of them. The sample lists approximately 120,000 clones; roughly 89% were seen once. The chain recombines TRBV28 with TRBJ1-2; a possible D gene is TRBD1 (5 bases). The sequence derives from an adult in good health. The starting material was peripheral blood, obtained on day 0 of AZD1222 vaccination. The CDR3 protein is CASSLFGASNYGYTF. The CDR3 DNA sequence: TGTGCCAGCAGTTTATTCGGGGCTTCTAACTATGGCTACACCTTC.